This T cell receptor beta chain was identified in a study of OX40 agonist ivuxolimab in advanced cancers. Study background: Ivuxolimab, an agonistic anti-OX40 (CD134) antibody, was given to patients.

V lost 5 bases, J lost 4 bases, and 12 bases lay in between. This CDR3 is 13 amino acids long. The germline V gene encodes CDR1 SNHLY and CDR2 FYNNEI. Profiling relied on immunoSEQ multiplex PCR, and the TCRdb table lists in-frame clones only, not all of them. The top ten hold under 2% of the sample, which has some 8,000 clones, 86% seen once. Here the sequenced sample was CD4+ or CD8+ T cells sorted from blood, taken in a trial of the OX40 agonist ivuxolimab. The clonotype was recovered from an adult with an advanced solid tumor such as melanoma, head and neck, liver or kidney cancer. The V gene is TRBV2, the J gene TRBJ2-7; D is uncertain. CDR3 in amino acids: CASSSTGFYEQYF. Written as DNA, the CDR3 is TGTGCCAGCAGTTCGACTGGGTTTTACGAGCAGTACTTC. Complete variable domain (other parts from reference TRBV2 and TRBJ2-7): EPEVTQTPSHQVTQMGQEVILRCVPISNHLYFYWYRQILGQKVEFLVSFYNNEISEKSEIFDDQFSVERPDGSNFTLKIRSTKLEDSAMYFCASSSTGFYEQYFGPGTRLTVT.